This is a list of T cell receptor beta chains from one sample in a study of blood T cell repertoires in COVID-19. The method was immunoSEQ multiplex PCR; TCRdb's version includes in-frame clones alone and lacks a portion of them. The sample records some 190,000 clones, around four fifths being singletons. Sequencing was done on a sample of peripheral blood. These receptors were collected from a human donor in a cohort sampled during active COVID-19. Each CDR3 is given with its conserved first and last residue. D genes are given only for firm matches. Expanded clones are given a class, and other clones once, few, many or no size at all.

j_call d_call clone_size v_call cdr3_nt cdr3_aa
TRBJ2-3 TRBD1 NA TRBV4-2 TGTGCCAGCAGCCAAGATAAGGTGCGGCAGGGGGTCCCAGATACGCAGTATTTT CASSQDKVRQGVPDTQYF
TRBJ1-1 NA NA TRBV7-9 TGTGCCAGCAGCTTAGGGGACAATTTTAACACTGAAGCTTTCTTT CASSLGDNFNTEAFF
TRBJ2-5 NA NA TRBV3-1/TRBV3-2 TGTGCCAGCAGACAAGTACTAATTGGGGAGACCCAGTACTTC CASRQVLIGETQYF
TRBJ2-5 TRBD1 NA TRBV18 TGTGCCAGCTCAGACCGGGACAGGGGGCCGAAGACCCAGTACTTC CASSDRDRGPKTQYF
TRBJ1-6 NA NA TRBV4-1 TGCGCCAGCAGCGGGCGGACCGGGACAAGAAATAATTCACCCCTCCACTTT CASSGRTGTRNNSPLHF
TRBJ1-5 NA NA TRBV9 TGTGCCAGCAGCGTATTCTGGCTCAAGCCCCAGCATTTT CASSVFWLKPQHF
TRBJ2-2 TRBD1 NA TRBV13 TGTGCCAGCAGCGCGTACAGGGGAAACACCGGGGAGCTGTTTTTT CASSAYRGNTGELFF
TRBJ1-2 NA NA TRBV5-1 TGCGCCAGCAGCTTGCAGGGTTACTATGGCTACACCTTC CASSLQGYYGYTF
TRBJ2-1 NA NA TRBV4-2 TGTGCCAGCAGCCAAGGGACTGGCTACAATGAGCAGTTCTTC CASSQGTGYNEQFF
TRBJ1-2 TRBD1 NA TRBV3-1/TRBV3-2 TGTGCCAGCAGCCAAGTCCGGACAGGGCAAGGCTACACCTTC CASSQVRTGQGYTF
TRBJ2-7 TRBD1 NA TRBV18 TGTGCCAGCTCACCGGGGACAGAGTACGAGCAGTACTTC CASSPGTEYEQYF
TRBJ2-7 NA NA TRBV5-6 TGTGCCAGCAGCTTTACGGGGTACGACGAGCAGTACTTC CASSFTGYDEQYF
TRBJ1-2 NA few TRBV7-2 TGTGCCAGCAGCTTAGGAGTGGGCGGCTACACCTTC CASSLGVGGYTF
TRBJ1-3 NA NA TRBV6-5 TGTGCCAGCAGTTACTCTCTGGCAGGGGCTGGAAACACCATATATTTT CASSYSLAGAGNTIYF
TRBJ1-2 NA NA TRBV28 TGTGCCAGCATACCACCCGGGGCGGGGGTCTATGGCTACACCTTC CASIPPGAGVYGYTF
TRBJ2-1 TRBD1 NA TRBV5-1 TGCGCCAGCAGCCTTACAGGGGCGGGTGAGCAGTTCTTC CASSLTGAGEQFF
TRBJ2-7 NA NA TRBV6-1 TGTGCCAGCAGTGAAGCCACTTCCTACGAGCAGTACTTC CASSEATSYEQYF
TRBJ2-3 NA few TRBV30 TGTGCCTGGACCATAGGGAGCTCTAGCACAGATACGCAGTATTTT CAWTIGSSSTDTQYF
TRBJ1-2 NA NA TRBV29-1 TGCAGCGTTGGAGGGGAGGGCTATGGCTACACCTTC CSVGGEGYGYTF
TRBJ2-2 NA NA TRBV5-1 TGCGCCAGCAGCTTGGGCGGGGCCGTCACCGGGGAGCTGTTTTTT CASSLGGAVTGELFF
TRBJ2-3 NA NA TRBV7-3 TGTGCCAGCAGCTTAGGGAGTTTCACAGATACGCAGTATTTT CASSLGSFTDTQYF
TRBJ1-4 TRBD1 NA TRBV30 TGTGCCTGGAGGGACAGGGGGCATTATGAAAAACTGTTTTTT CAWRDRGHYEKLFF
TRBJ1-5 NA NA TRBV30 TGTGCCTGGAGTACGGATCCCTATCAGGCCCAGCATTTT CAWSTDPYQAQHF
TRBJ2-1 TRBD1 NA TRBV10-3 TGTGCCATCAGTGGACCAAGAGGGACAGGGAACGACAATGAGCAGTTCTTC CAISGPRGTGNDNEQFF
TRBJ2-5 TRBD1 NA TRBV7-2 TGTGCCAGCAGCAACCGGGACAGGGGGGAGACCCAGTACTTC CASSNRDRGETQYF
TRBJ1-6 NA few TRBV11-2 TGTGCCGTATCCGGACAGAACAATTCACCCCTCCACTTT CAVSGQNNSPLHF
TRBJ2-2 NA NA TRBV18 TGTGCCAGCTCACCACGGACAGAGTCGAACACCGGGGAGCTGTTTTTT CASSPRTESNTGELFF
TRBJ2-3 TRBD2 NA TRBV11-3 TGTGCCAGCAGTTCAACAGCGGGAGGTACGCAGTATTTT CASSSTAGGTQYF
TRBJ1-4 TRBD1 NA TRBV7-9 TGTGCCAGCAGCTTACGGACAGGGGGCGAACTTGAAAAACTGTTTTTT CASSLRTGGELEKLFF
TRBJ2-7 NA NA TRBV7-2 TGTGCCAGCAGCTTAGTCCACAGCATACCCCCTTACGAGCAGTACTTC CASSLVHSIPPYEQYF
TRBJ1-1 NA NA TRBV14 TGTGCCAGCAGCCAAGCGATAGCGAGGAATACTGAAGCTTTCTTT CASSQAIARNTEAFF
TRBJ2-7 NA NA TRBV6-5 TGTGCCCCCTTTGAGCCATGCCACGAGCAGTACTTC CAPFEPCHEQYF
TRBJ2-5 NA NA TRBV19 TGTGCCAGTAGTAAGAGGGCAGGGGTTGGAGAGACCCAGTACTTC CASSKRAGVGETQYF
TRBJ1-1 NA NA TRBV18 TGTGCCAGCTCACCGACGATAGGGGATAATGAAGCTTTCTTT CASSPTIGDNEAFF
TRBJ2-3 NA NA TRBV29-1 TGCAGCGTTGATGCCGGTACAGATACGCAGTATTTT CSVDAGTDTQYF
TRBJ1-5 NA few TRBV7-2 TGTGCCAGCAGCTTCGACAATCATCAGCCCCAGCATTTT CASSFDNHQPQHF
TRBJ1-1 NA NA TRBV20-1 TGCAGTGCAGGGAGAACTGAAGCTTTCTTT CSAGRTEAFF
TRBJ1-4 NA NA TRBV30 TGTGCCTGTATGCGGGGAGAGGGGGAAAAACTGTTTTTT CACMRGEGEKLFF
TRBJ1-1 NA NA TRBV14 TGTGCCAGCAGCCAAGGTGGAGGGAAGAACACTGAAGCTTTCTTT CASSQGGGKNTEAFF
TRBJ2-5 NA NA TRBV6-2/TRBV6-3 TGTGCCAGCAGTTATCACATAGCCGAGACCCAGTACTTC CASSYHIAETQYF
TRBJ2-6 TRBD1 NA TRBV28 TGTGCCAGCAGTGAGGACAGGGCGTCTGGGGCCAACGTCCTGACTTTC CASSEDRASGANVLTF
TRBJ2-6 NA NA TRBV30 TGTGCCTGGAGTGGGGGTACAGGGTCTGGGGCCAACGTCCTGACTTTC CAWSGGTGSGANVLTF